These 7 T cell receptor beta chains were sequenced from one sample in a study of T cell repertoires in cytomegalovirus infection. TCRdb recomputed calls from the reads with MiXCR, one row per CDR3 protein. The sample comprises roughly 100,000 distinct CDR3 sequences, around 45% of which are singletons, and 74% rests with the top ten. Their antigens are not known. Sequenced here: CD8+ T cells from cultured PBMCs, sampled from culture after CMV antigen stimulation. Receptors were obtained from a human donor in good health (CMV status not recorded). Some clones in this sample may be carry-over from other donors' samples.

The chain carries TRBV14 and TRBJ2-1, with 9 nucleotides matching TRBD1. This CDR3 is 15 amino acids long. Germline trimming cut 3 bases from V and 4 bases from J; bases unmatched to any gene: 4. CDR1 SGHDN and CDR2 FVKESK come from the germline V gene. CDR3 sequence (DNA): TGTGCCAGCAGCCATACAGGGGGCCGGTACAATGAGCAGTTCTTC. As protein: CASSHTGGRYNEQFF. Filled out from reference TRBV14 and TRBJ2-1, the complete variable domain reads EAGVTQFPSHSVIEKGQTVTLRCDPISGHDNLYWYRRVMGKEIKFLLHFVKESKQDESGMPNNRFLAERTGGTYSTLKVQPAELEDSGVYFCASSHTGGRYNEQFFGPGTRLTVL.

This clonotype was picked up a small number of times. The chain has TRBV6-1 and TRBJ2-7; 9 bases line up with TRBD1. Germline CDR1 is MNHNS and CDR2 is SASEGT. V trimming: 4 bases; J trimming: 5 bases; junction bases outside the gene matches: 9. The CDR3 extends over 15 amino acids. The CDR3 loop is CASSVIQGAADEQYF. Here the CDR3 DNA reads TGTGCCAGCAGTGTAATACAGGGGGCTGCGGACGAGCAGTACTTC.

V is TRBV20-1 and J is TRBJ2-5; D is uncertain. V was clipped by 2 bases and J by 4 bases, with 14 bases between them. Germline V gene sequence: CDR1 DFQATT, CDR2 SNEGSKA (reference sequence). The length of the CDR3 is 14 residues. The CDR3 bases are TGCAGTGCTAGACATCGGATGTGGCCAGAGACCCAGTACTTC. Translating it yields CSARHRMWPETQYF.

This clonotype was observed a few times. The chain has TRBV19 and TRBJ1-2; D is ambiguous. This CDR3 is built from 15 residues. The V and J ends lost 0 bases and 2 bases respectively, with 10 bases between them. Germline V gives CDR1 LNHDA, CDR2 SQIVND (reference sequence). CDR3 protein: CASSIDSSLNYGYTF. The DNA for the CDR3 is TGTGCCAGTAGTATAGATTCGTCCTTAAACTATGGCTACACCTTC. The entire variable domain, with the rest obtained from reference TRBV19 and TRBJ1-2, is as follows: DGGITQSPKYLFRKEGQNVTLSCEQNLNHDAMYWYRQDPGQGLRLIYYSQIVNDFQKGDIAEGYSVSREKKESFPLTVTSAQKNPTAFYLCASSIDSSLNYGYTFGSGTRLTVV.

The J gene is TRBJ1-5, the V gene TRBV12-3 or TRBV12-4; D ambiguous. There are 14 residues in the CDR3. Trimming left V 3 bases short and J 6 bases short, with 12 bases between. In DNA form, the CDR3 reads TGTGCCAGCAGTTTCCCGGGGAAGTCTCAGCCCCAGCATTTT. Its translation is CASSFPGKSQPQHF.

The chain has TRBV28 and TRBJ1-3; 7 bases line up with TRBD1. The CDR3 has 16 residues. Trimming removed 6 bases from V and 1 base from J; junction bases left unmatched: 9. Germline CDR1 reads MDHEN; CDR2 reads SYDVKM. The CDR3 region is CASRLTGSRSGNTIYF. The CDR3 DNA follows: TGTGCCAGCAGGTTGACAGGGAGTCGGTCTGGAAACACCATATATTTT.

V gene TRBV7-4 combines with J gene TRBJ2-7; D is uncertain. Germline V gene sequence: CDR1 SGHVT, CDR2 SQSDAQ. This CDR3 has 13 residues. V was trimmed by 4 bases and J by 3 bases, leaving 10 bases between them. CDR3 residues: CASSSARNYEQYF. CDR3 DNA: TGTGCCAGCAGCTCAGCGCGGAACTACGAGCAGTACTTC.